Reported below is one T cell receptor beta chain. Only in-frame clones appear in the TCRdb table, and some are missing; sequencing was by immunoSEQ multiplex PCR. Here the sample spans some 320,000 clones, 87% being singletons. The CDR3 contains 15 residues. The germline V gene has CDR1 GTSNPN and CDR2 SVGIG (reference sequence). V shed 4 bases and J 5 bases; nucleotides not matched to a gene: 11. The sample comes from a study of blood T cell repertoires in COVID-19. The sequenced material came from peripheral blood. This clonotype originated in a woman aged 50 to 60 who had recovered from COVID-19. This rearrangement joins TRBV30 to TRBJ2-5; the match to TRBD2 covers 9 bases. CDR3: CAWIPSGEPKETQYF. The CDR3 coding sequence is TGTGCCTGGATTCCTAGCGGGGAGCCCAAGGAGACCCAGTACTTC.